These 13 T cell receptor beta chains were sequenced from one sample in a study of blood T cell repertoires in COVID-19. Profiled with immunoSEQ multiplex PCR; TCRdb holds only in-frame clones, not every one. The table shows about 180,000 clones, with 75% to 90% occurring only once. What was sequenced was PBMCs or T cells enriched from blood (not recorded which). Receptors were obtained from a man aged 35 to 55 who had recovered from COVID-19.

V and J are TRBV24-1 and TRBJ1-5; D might be TRBD1 (5 bases). Deletions cut 8 bases from V and 1 base from J, with 8 bases between. Germline V gives CDR1 KGHDR, CDR2 SFDVKD. The CDR3 contains 13 residues. The CDR3 DNA reads TGTGCCACCACTGCAGGGAGCAATCAGCCCCAGCATTTT. Its translation: CATTAGSNQPQHF.

The J gene is TRBJ2-7, the V gene TRBV7-8, with 7 bases matching TRBD1. Per the germline V gene, CDR1 is SGHVS and CDR2 is FQNEAQ. V lost 5 bases and J lost 2; bases outside the gene matches: 27. The CDR3 runs 21 residues. For the CDR3, the DNA is TGTGCCAGCAGCCCCGAGGGATGGGGCCCCACGAGGGGGCCACGAACCTACGAGCAGTACTTC. It codes for CASSPEGWGPTRGPRTYEQYF. Supplemented by reference TRBV7-8 and TRBJ2-7, the full variable domain reads GAGVSQSPRYKVAKRGQDVALRCDPISGHVSLFWYQQALGQGPEFLTYFQNEAQLDKSGLPSDRFFAERPEGSVSTLKIQRTQQEDSAVYLCASSPEGWGPTRGPRTYEQYFGPGTRLTVT.

The chain is built from TRBV4-1 and TRBJ1-2; 10 bases agree with TRBD1. The ends lost 0 bases at V and 6 bases at J; junction bases unmatched: 10. The CDR3 sequence is 17 residues long. CDR1 and CDR2 (germline): MGHRA, YSYEKL. CDR3 DNA: TGCGCCAGCAGCCAAGATTGGGGTAGGACAGGGGGAAATGGCTACACCTTC. Translated: CASSQDWGRTGGNGYTF.

J is TRBJ2-1 and V is TRBV28, with TRBD1 identical over 9 bases. Losses at the gene ends were 3 bases for V and 3 bases for J; bases not matched to a gene: 3. The CDR3 is made up of 15 amino acids. Germline CDR1 reads MDHEN; CDR2 reads SYDVKM. CDR3 DNA sequence: TGTGCCAGCAGTTTCGGGACAGGGAACTACAATGAGCAGTTCTTC. Translating gives CASSFGTGNYNEQFF.

The chain carries TRBV28 and TRBJ2-1; no clear D gene. Germline V gene data show CDR1 as MDHEN and CDR2 as SYDVKM. CDR3 length: 14 amino acids. Trimming removed 2 bases from V and 4 bases from J, with 9 bases in between. The CDR3 DNA follows: TGTGCCAGCAGTTTAGGCTCGCCATACAATGAGCAGTTCTTC. Its protein is CASSLGSPYNEQFF.

The V gene is TRBV11-2, the J gene TRBJ1-4, with D perhaps matching TRBD1 (6 bases). CDR1 and CDR2 from the germline V gene are SGHAT and FQNNGV. V was shortened by 4 bases and J by 6 bases, with 15 bases between the two germline ends. CDR3 length: 15 residues. CDR3 sequence: CASSWRGQRDEKLFF. CDR3 nucleotide sequence: TGTGCCAGCAGCTGGCGGGGGCAAAGGGATGAAAAACTGTTTTTT.

This chain joins TRBV2 and TRBJ2-7, with D maybe TRBD1 (5 bases). The ends were cut back, 4 bases at V and 2 bases at J, with 6 bases in the middle. Germline CDR1 is SNHLY and CDR2 is FYNNEI. This CDR3 has 12 residues. The CDR3 loop reads CASSGGTYEQYF. The CDR3 DNA sequence: TGTGCCAGCAGTGGGGGCACCTACGAGCAGTACTTC.

Here the CDR3 reads CASRMEDRTPLHF. The DNA of the CDR3 is TGTGCCAGCAGGATGGAGGATCGGACACCCCTCCACTTT. The chain joins TRBV6-5 to TRBJ1-6; D remains ambiguous. The CDR3 length is 13 residues. Looked up from germline, CDR1 is MNHEY and CDR2 is SVGAGI. Trimming removed 6 bases at V and 11 bases at J, with 14 bases between.

This chain uses TRBV2 with TRBJ1-2; possible D gene TRBD1, 5 bases. The germline CDR1 and CDR2 sequences are SNHLY and FYNNEI. Trimming removed 4 bases from V and 3 bases from J, with 12 bases in between. This CDR3 contains 14 residues. The CDR3 region is CASSAQGGYYGYTF. CDR3 sequence (DNA): TGTGCCAGCAGTGCTCAGGGAGGGTACTATGGCTACACCTTC.

This sequence joins TRBV7-2 and TRBJ1-1; D ambiguous. V dropped 8 bases and J dropped 0 bases, with 16 bases sitting between them. The CDR3 covers 15 residues. Germline V lookup: CDR1 SGHTA, CDR2 FQGNSA. The CDR3 DNA reads as TGTGCCAGCGGATCCGGTGTGGGCCTGAACACTGAAGCTTTCTTT. This translates into CASGSGVGLNTEAFF.

The chain recombines TRBV9 with TRBJ1-4, with D tentatively TRBD1 (6 bases). Germline V lookup: CDR1 SGDLS, CDR2 YYNGEE. The CDR3 loop spans 15 amino acids. Between the trimmed V and J ends, which lost 6 bases and 0 bases, there was a span of 12 bases. CDR3 sequence reads: CASKRGGATNEKLFF. The CDR3, as DNA: TGTGCCAGCAAGAGGGGGGGTGCAACTAATGAAAAACTGTTTTTT.

The J gene is TRBJ2-7, the V gene TRBV27; tentative D call: TRBD1 (6 bases). This CDR3 spans 16 amino acids. Looked up from germline, CDR1 is MNHEY and CDR2 is SMNVEV (reference sequence). V was cut by 1 base and J by 5 bases, with 18 bases left in between. CDR3 amino acids: CASSLLLGIGGHEQYF. As DNA, the CDR3 is TGTGCCAGCAGTTTATTATTAGGGATAGGGGGTCACGAGCAGTACTTC.

The chain uses TRBV11-2 and TRBJ1-6; D is uncertain. Trimming took 1 base from V and 9 from J, leaving 22 bases between them. CDR1 and CDR2 (germline): SGHAT, FQNNGV. This CDR3 spans 18 amino acids. In nucleotides, the CDR3 is TGTGCCAGCAGCTTAGCTACGGTGGGCAGGATGCTGCTTTCACCCCTCCACTTT. It encodes CASSLATVGRMLLSPLHF.